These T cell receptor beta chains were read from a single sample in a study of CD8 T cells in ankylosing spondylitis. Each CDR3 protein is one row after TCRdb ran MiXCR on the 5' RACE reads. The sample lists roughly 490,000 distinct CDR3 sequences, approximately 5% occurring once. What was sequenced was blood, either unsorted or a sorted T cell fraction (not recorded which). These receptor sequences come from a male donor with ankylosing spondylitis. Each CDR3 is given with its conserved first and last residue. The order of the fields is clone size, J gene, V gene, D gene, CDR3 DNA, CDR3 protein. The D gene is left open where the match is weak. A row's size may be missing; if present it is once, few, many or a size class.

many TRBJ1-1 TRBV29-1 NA TGCAGCGTGGCGCAGCAGAACACTGAAGCTTTCTTT CSVAQQNTEAFF
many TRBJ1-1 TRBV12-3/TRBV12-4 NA TGTGCCAGCAGCCCCAGGCCGGAGAACACTGAAGCTTTCTTT CASSPRPENTEAFF
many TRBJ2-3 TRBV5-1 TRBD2 TGCGCCAGCAGGCTAGCGGGACAAGTGGATACGCAGTATTTT CASRLAGQVDTQYF
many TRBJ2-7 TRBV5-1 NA TGCGCCAGCAGCTTGGAGGCAGGGACCACCTACGAGCAGTACTTC CASSLEAGTTYEQYF
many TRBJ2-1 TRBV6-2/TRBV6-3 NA TGTGCCAGCAGTTACATGGGGGACAATGAGCAGTTCTTC CASSYMGDNEQFF
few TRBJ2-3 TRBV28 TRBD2 TGTGCCAGCAGTTCCAGGACTAGGGAATCTGATACGCAGTATTTT CASSSRTRESDTQYF
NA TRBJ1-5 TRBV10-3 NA TGTGCCATCAGTGACGGGGAGAGCAATCAGCCCCAGCATTTT CAISDGESNQPQHF
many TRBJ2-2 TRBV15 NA TGTGCCACCAGCAGAGATAAAGGGGAGCTGTTTTTT CATSRDKGELFF
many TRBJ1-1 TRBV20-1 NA TGCAGTGCGTTCCCCCTGGGCACTGAAGCTTTCTTT CSAFPLGTEAFF
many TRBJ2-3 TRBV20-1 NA TGCAGTGCCCCTATAGCGGCAGAGGGCACAGATACGCAGTATTTT CSAPIAAEGTDTQYF
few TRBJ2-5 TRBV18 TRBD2 TGTGCCAGCTCACCAGCGGCGGCGGGAGGACAGACCCAGTACTTC CASSPAAAGGQTQYF
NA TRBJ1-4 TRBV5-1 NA TGCGCCAGCAGCTTGGCCGGGACAAGGGCTAATGAAAAACTGTTTTTT CASSLAGTRANEKLFF
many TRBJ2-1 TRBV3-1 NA TGTGCCAGCAGCCACAATTACAATGAGCAGTTCTTC CASSHNYNEQFF
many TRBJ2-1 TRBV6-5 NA TGTGCCAGCAGCCTGCACGGATATGAGCAGTTCTTC CASSLHGYEQFF
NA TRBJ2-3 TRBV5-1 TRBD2 TGCGCCAGCAGCTACGGGAGGCCTAGCACAGATACGCAGTATTTT CASSYGRPSTDTQYF
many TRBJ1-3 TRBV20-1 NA TGCAGTGCTACCGACGCCGGGACACTAGTACCGGCCACCATATATTTT CSATDAGTLVPATIYF
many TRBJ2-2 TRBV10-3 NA TGTGCCATCAAAGGAAGTGAGGGAACAACCAGGAACACCGGGGAGCTGTTTTTT CAIKGSEGTTRNTGELFF
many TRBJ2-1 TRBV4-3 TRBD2 TGCGCCAGCAGCCAAGATTCGCTCCTAGCGGCCTACAATGAGCAGTTCTTC CASSQDSLLAAYNEQFF
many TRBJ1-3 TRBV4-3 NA TGCGCCAGCAGCCAAGATTTACGGAGCTCTGGAAACACCATATATTTT CASSQDLRSSGNTIYF
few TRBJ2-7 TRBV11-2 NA TGTGCCAGCAGCTCGAGGGGGACTTCCTACGAGCAGTACTTC CASSSRGTSYEQYF
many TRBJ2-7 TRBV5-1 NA TGCGCCAGCAGCTTTCGACAGCCTTACGAGCAGTACTTC CASSFRQPYEQYF
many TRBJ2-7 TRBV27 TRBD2 TGTGCCAGCAGTTTCACTAGCGCGACCTACGAGCAGTACTTC CASSFTSATYEQYF
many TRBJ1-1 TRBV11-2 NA TGTGCCAGCAGCTTAGGGGGAGTAGAAGCTTTCTTT CASSLGGVEAFF
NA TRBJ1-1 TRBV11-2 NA TGTGCCAGCAGCTTAGTACGGGGGCGCGGTGAAGCTTTCTTT CASSLVRGRGEAFF